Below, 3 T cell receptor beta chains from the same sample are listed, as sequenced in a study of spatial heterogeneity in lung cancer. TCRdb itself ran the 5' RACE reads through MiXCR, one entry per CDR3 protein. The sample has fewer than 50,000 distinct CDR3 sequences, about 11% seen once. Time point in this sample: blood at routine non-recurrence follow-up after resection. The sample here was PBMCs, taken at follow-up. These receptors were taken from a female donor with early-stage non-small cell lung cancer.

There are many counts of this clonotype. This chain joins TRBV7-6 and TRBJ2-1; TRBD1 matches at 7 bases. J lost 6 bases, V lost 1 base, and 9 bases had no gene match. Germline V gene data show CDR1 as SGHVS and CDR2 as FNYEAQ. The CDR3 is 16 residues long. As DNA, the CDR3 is TGTGCCAGCAGCTTAGGTAGACAGGGTATTGGCAATGAGCAGTTCTTC. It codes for CASSLGRQGIGNEQFF.

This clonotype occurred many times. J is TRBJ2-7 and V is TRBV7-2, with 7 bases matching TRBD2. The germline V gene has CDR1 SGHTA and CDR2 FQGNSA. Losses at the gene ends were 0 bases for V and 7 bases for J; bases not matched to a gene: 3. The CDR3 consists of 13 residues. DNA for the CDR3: TGTGCCAGCAGCTTAGCGGGAGGGCGAGAGCAGTACTTC. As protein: CASSLAGGREQYF.

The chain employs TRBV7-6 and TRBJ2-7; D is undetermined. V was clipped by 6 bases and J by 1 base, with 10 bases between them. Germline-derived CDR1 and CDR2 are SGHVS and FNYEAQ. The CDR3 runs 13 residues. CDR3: CASRRAGSYEQYF. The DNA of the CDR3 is TGTGCCAGCAGGCGCGCAGGTTCCTACGAGCAGTACTTC.